Below, 3 T cell receptor beta chains from the same sample are listed, as sequenced in a study of PD-1 blockade in classical Hodgkin lymphoma. Using immunoSEQ multiplex PCR, the repertoire was profiled, and TCRdb retains in-frame clones only, with some absent. The profile covers roughly 12,000 clones, with roughly 90% appearing a single time and 0.4% to 0.5% taken by the ten largest. Brentuximab vedotin exposure varied among the patients, all of whom had relapsed after autologous stem cell transplantation. Purified CD4+ T cells were obtained from thawed PBMCs through magnetic negative selection. The sequencing used CD4+ T cells from blood, collected at baseline. These TCRs come from a human donor with classical Hodgkin lymphoma.

Notes on this clone: Mismatch with germline at one junction end may stem from a read error. The chain is built from TRBV2 and TRBJ2-5; 13 bases are a match to TRBD2. The CDR3 extends over 12 amino acids. CDR1 is SNHLY and CDR2 is FYNNEI in the germline V gene. CDR3: CASSEGTSGTNF. CDR3 DNA: TGTGCCAGCAGTGAGGGGACTAGCGGGACTAACTTC.

The rearrangement links TRBV18 to TRBJ2-1; D is uncertain. Germline CDR1 and CDR2: KGHSH and LQKENI. V was shortened by 1 base and J by 7 bases, with 5 bases between the two germline ends. This CDR3 region has 12 residues. This CDR3 is CASSPQGNEQFF. The CDR3 DNA follows: TGTGCCAGCTCACCACAAGGGAATGAGCAGTTCTTC.

The rearrangement uses TRBV9 and TRBJ2-3; D remains ambiguous. Trimming shortened V by 1 base and J by 2 bases, and 8 bases separated the two germline ends. The germline V gene has CDR1 SGDLS and CDR2 YYNGEE. This CDR3 region has 14 residues. DNA for the CDR3: TGTGCCAGCAGCGTAAGCATCGACACAGATACGCAGTATTTT. It encodes CASSVSIDTDTQYF.